This TCR delta chain was identified during a study of gammadelta T cells in human blood (dated by TCRdb to the early 2020s). The paper's findings and limits, for the study overall: In the study, polyclonal expansion of innate gamma-delta T cells immediately after birth was reported to appear to be driven by microbial exposure.

Including cysteine and phenylalanine, the CDR3 has 19 amino acids. This entry keeps only the CDR3 DNA: 57 bases, framed from base 1. Trimming at the junction amounts to 0 bases on V and 5 bases on J, and the germline ends lie 19 bases apart. For CDR1 and CDR2, the germline V gene lists GEAIGNYY and EKD. The library came from RT-PCR. The instrument was an Illumina MiSeq. In TCRdb, clones were called once more from the public reads by CATT, and rows of identical DNA were later combined. This sample holds approximately 300 delta-chain clones; 25% were observed only once. The biggest ten clones account for about 88% of the sample. This clone was counted between two and nine times. Its binding antigen is unknown. TCRdb attributes to this sequence the protein of a much larger clone, which differs from the DNA translation at residue 12; a read error is likely, and the protein displayed is translated from the DNA.

This receptor chain uses TRDV2 and TRDJ3; matching of 5 bases hints at TRDD3 as the D gene. Sequenced: Vgamma9Vdelta2 gamma-delta T cells from adult blood. The sequence came from a human donor. The CDR3 loop reads CACDTVRDAMRGDTRQMFF. Here is the DNA: TGTGCCTGTGACACCGTGCGGGATGCCATGAGGGGGGACACCCGACAGATGTTTTTC.